The next 21 T cell receptor beta chains were all read from a single sample in a study of control samples from healthy donors and cancer patients. Produced via immunoSEQ multiplex PCR; TCRdb's table is partial and in-frame only. The sample lists over 85,000 clones; roughly 89% were seen once. The sequenced sample was PBMCs. Source of these receptors: a woman aged 50 to 60 with colorectal cancer.

This chain connects TRBV10-1 to TRBJ1-5, with unresolved D. V was trimmed by 3 bases and J by 7 bases, leaving 7 bases between them. Germline lookup yields CDR1 WNHNN and CDR2 SYGVQD (reference sequence). CDR3 length: 12 amino acids. The CDR3 region is CASSESEQPQHF. As DNA, the CDR3 is TGCGCCAGCAGTGAATCGGAACAGCCCCAGCATTTT.

The V and J genes are TRBV7-3 and TRBJ1-1; possible D gene TRBD1, 6 bases. Germline lookup yields CDR1 SGHTA and CDR2 FQGTGA. This CDR3 has 14 residues. Trimming took off 5 bases at V and 1 base at J, with 11 bases between the two ends. As DNA, the CDR3 is TGTGCCAGCAGCCTGGGGGGCCAGAACACTGAAGCTTTCTTT. Translation gives CASSLGGQNTEAFF.

V usage is TRBV19 and J usage is TRBJ2-6; D is perhaps TRBD1 (6 bases). The CDR3 covers 16 residues. Trimming left V 6 bases short and J 4 bases short, with 16 bases between. The germline gives CDR1 LNHDA, CDR2 SQIVND (reference sequence). This CDR3 is CASRLTPGVGANVLTF. The DNA of the CDR3 is TGTGCCAGTAGACTCACCCCAGGGGTCGGGGCCAACGTCCTGACTTTC.

This clone was recorded at least ten times. The chain couples TRBV6-2 or TRBV6-3 to TRBJ1-5; D unclear. The CDR3 has 13 amino acids. The germline V gene has CDR1 MNHEY and CDR2 SVGEGT. V lost 7 bases to trimming and J lost 4 bases, with 11 bases between them. CDR3 protein: CASTPFENQPQHF. The CDR3 DNA reads as TGTGCCAGCACCCCTTTTGAAAATCAGCCCCAGCATTTT.

This chain joins TRBV6-1 and TRBJ1-2; D is unclear. This CDR3 region has 15 residues. The germline V gene has CDR1 MNHNS and CDR2 SASEGT. The V end lost 5 bases, the J end lost 0 bases, and 13 bases lay between the germline ends. The CDR3 here is CASSKRQITNYGYTF. CDR3 sequence (DNA): TGTGCCAGCAGTAAGAGGCAGATAACTAACTATGGCTACACCTTC.

The chain has TRBV7-2 and TRBJ2-2; D not resolved. The CDR3 loop spans 15 amino acids. The germline CDR1 and CDR2 sequences are SGHTA and FQGNSA. The ends were cut back, 4 bases at V and 4 bases at J, with 13 bases in the middle. The chain's CDR3 is CASSYRLGPTGELFF. The CDR3 DNA reads TGTGCCAGCAGCTATCGGCTAGGCCCCACCGGGGAGCTGTTTTTT.

The rearrangement uses TRBV1 and TRBJ2-2; the D call of TRBD2 is as the table states it, not checked on the DNA. TRBV1 is designated a pseudogene. This CDR3 has 16 amino acids. The CDR3 protein is CTSSRTSGGGTGELFF. For the CDR3, the DNA is TGCACCAGCAGTCGGACTAGCGGGGGGGGCACCGGGGAGCTGTTTTTT.

V and J are TRBV3-1 (or the pseudogene TRBV3-2) and TRBJ1-5; D is unclear. Trimming pared 9 bases from V and 2 bases from J, leaving 11 bases between. The V gene's germline CDR1 is LGHDT and CDR2 YNNKEL (reference sequence). The CDR3 is made up of 13 amino acids. CDR3 protein: CARPHYRNQPQHF. CDR3 nucleotide sequence: TGTGCCAGACCCCATTACCGCAATCAGCCCCAGCATTTT.

This clone was seen more than once but under ten times. The chain employs TRBV7-3 and TRBJ2-7, with a tentative D call TRBD1 (5 bases). The CDR3 length is 13 residues. Germline V CDR1 and CDR2: SGHTA, FQGTGA. The V gene lost 5 bases and the J gene lost 9 bases, with 17 bases spanning the gap. This CDR3 reads CASSPRLQGWQYV. Here the CDR3 DNA reads TGTGCCAGCAGCCCAAGACTGCAGGGCTGGCAGTACGTC.

The V call is TRBV18, the J call TRBJ1-2, with a weak D call TRBD1 (5 bases). The CDR3 spans 14 residues. Germline loops: CDR1 KGHSH, CDR2 LQKENI. V lost 2 bases and J 1 base, leaving 8 bases between the germline ends. This CDR3 is CASSPSGLNYGYTF. The DNA for the CDR3 is TGTGCCAGCTCACCATCGGGACTTAACTATGGCTACACCTTC.

Concerning this clone itself: Other DNA sequences in the sample encode the same CDR3. CDR3 DNA sequence: TGCGCCAGCAGCCCGGGACAGGGGGGTGAGACCCAGTACTTC. Translated: CASSPGQGGETQYF. The V and J genes are TRBV5-1 and TRBJ2-5; TRBD1 agrees at 11 bases. The ends lost 4 bases at V and 5 bases at J; junction bases unmatched: 4. Germline V lookup: CDR1 SGHRS, CDR2 YFSETQ. The CDR3 has 14 amino acids.

The chain recombines TRBV3-1 (or the pseudogene TRBV3-2) with TRBJ2-2, with no clear D. V shed 6 bases and J shed 5 bases, with 13 bases lying between them. Germline CDR1 reads LGHDT; CDR2 reads YNNKEL (reference sequence). The CDR3 spans 14 residues. The CDR3 is CASSHGVGTGELFF. In DNA form, the CDR3 reads TGTGCCAGCAGTCACGGAGTTGGGACCGGGGAGCTGTTTTTT.

CDR3 region: CASSLIGYWSTF. CDR3 nucleotide sequence: TGTGCCAGCAGTTTAATAGGGTACTGGTCGACCTTC. The rearrangement joins TRBV28 to TRBJ1-2; D is unresolved. CDR1 is MDHEN, CDR2 SYDVKM, per germline. V was clipped by 2 bases and J by 14 bases, with 15 bases between them. The CDR3 has 12 amino acids.

The rearrangement links TRBV5-1 to TRBJ2-3; TRBD2 aligns across 14 bases. This CDR3 contains 18 residues. The ends lost 4 bases at V and 0 bases at J; junction bases unmatched: 7. Germline V gene lookup returns CDR1 SGHRS and CDR2 YFSETQ. Here the CDR3 DNA reads TGCGCCAGCAGCCCCGGACTAGCGGGGGGCTATAGCACAGATACGCAGTATTTT. This sequence encodes CASSPGLAGGYSTDTQYF.

The gene calls are TRBV5-1 and TRBJ1-2; D is uncertain. Germline CDR1 SGHRS, CDR2 YFSETQ. Trimming cost V 3 bases and J 6 bases, with 21 bases left between them. The CDR3 totals 16 residues. The CDR3 sequence is CASSYGNDRAGDGYTF. The CDR3 DNA reads TGCGCCAGCAGCTATGGAAACGATAGGGCTGGAGATGGCTACACCTTC.

The rearrangement joins TRBV28 to TRBJ2-6; D is undetermined. The V gene's germline CDR1 is MDHEN and CDR2 SYDVKM. Deletions cut 2 bases from V and 6 bases from J, with 8 bases between. The CDR3 is made up of 14 amino acids. The CDR3 sequence: CASSLRALANVLTF. The CDR3 nucleotides read TGTGCCAGCAGTTTACGGGCTCTGGCCAACGTCCTGACTTTC.

The gene calls are TRBV21-1 and TRBJ1-1; TRBD1, the table's D call, was not compared with the DNA. TRBV21-1 is a recognized pseudogene. The CDR3 sequence is 18 residues long. The CDR3 is CASSKPPGQGADDTEAFF. The CDR3 DNA reads TGTGCCAGCAGCAAACCGCCGGGACAGGGGGCGGACGACACTGAAGCTTTCTTT.

The chain has TRBV19 and TRBJ2-5, with 10 bases aligning to TRBD2. Germline V gene sequence: CDR1 LNHDA, CDR2 SQIVND (reference sequence). The CDR3 has 16 residues. After removal of 3 bases from V and 1 base from J, the junction contained 5 bases not matched to a gene. The CDR3 is CASSIGSSGGQETQYF. The CDR3 nucleotides read TGTGCCAGTAGTATTGGGTCTAGCGGGGGCCAAGAGACCCAGTACTTC.

The chain recombines TRBV7-9 with TRBJ1-5; D is unresolved. There are 15 residues in the CDR3. Deletions cut 1 base from V and 7 bases from J, with 14 bases between. In germline, CDR1 is SEHNR, CDR2 FQNEAQ (reference sequence). The CDR3 DNA follows: TGTGCCAGCAGCTTAGGCCCGGGAAAGGGCCAGCCCCAGCATTTT. Amino acid sequence: CASSLGPGKGQPQHF.

This chain links TRBV27 with TRBJ1-6; tentative D call: TRBD1 (5 bases). Trimming stripped 0 bases from V and 7 bases from J, with 13 bases between. The CDR3 spans 16 residues. The germline gives CDR1 MNHEY, CDR2 SMNVEV (reference sequence). CDR3 in DNA: TGTGCCAGCAGTTTATCTAGGGGTAGGTCGAATTCACCCCTCCACTTT. It encodes CASSLSRGRSNSPLHF.

The genes are TRBV10-2 and TRBJ2-7; unclear D gene. The ends were cut back, 5 bases at V and 4 bases at J, with 12 bases in the middle. CDR1 WSHSY and CDR2 SAAADI come from the germline V gene. This CDR3 is built from 13 residues. CDR3 in amino acids: CASSPPNSYEQYV. In DNA form, the CDR3 reads TGCGCCAGCAGTCCCCCGAATTCGTACGAGCAGTACGTC.